This is a list of T cell receptor beta chains from one sample in a study of blood T cell repertoires in COVID-19. Sequencing was performed with immunoSEQ multiplex PCR; in TCRdb, only in-frame clones are kept and a portion is missing. In the table there are 350,000 to 550,000 clones, approximately 90% of which are singletons. The specimen sequenced was PBMCs or T cells enriched from blood (not recorded which). These receptors were collected from a woman between 18 and 30 years old with acute COVID-19. Each CDR3 is given with its conserved first and last residue. D genes are given only for firm matches. Clone sizes are given selectively: once, few, many, or a class where the clone is expanded.

D | J | size | V | CDR3 | DNA
TRBD2 | TRBJ2-5 | NA | TRBV5-4 | CASSLSAGGPGETQYF | TGTGCCAGCAGCTTGTCAGCGGGAGGGCCCGGGGAGACCCAGTACTTC
TRBD2 | TRBJ2-5 | NA | TRBV19 | CASSIRPSGQETQYF | TGTGCCAGTAGTATACGTCCTAGCGGGCAGGAGACCCAGTACTTC
TRBD2 | TRBJ2-5 | NA | TRBV3-1/TRBV3-2 | CASSQRLAGGPGQETQYF | TGTGCCAGCAGCCAACGGCTAGCGGGGGGGCCGGGCCAAGAGACCCAGTACTTC
TRBD2 | TRBJ2-3 | NA | TRBV7-9 | CASSPLSGRLTDTQYF | TGTGCCAGCAGCCCTCTGAGCGGGAGGCTCACAGATACGCAGTATTTT
NA | TRBJ1-5 | NA | TRBV13 | CASSLWEATLNQPQHF | TGTGCCAGCAGCCTCTGGGAGGCCACTCTTAATCAGCCCCAGCATTTT
NA | TRBJ1-2 | NA | TRBV29-1 | CSAAPGNDGYTF | TGCAGCGCCGCCCCAGGGAATGATGGCTACACCTTC
NA | TRBJ1-6 | few | TRBV27 | CASSITGNNSPLHF | TGTGCCAGCAGTATCACAGGGAATAATTCACCCCTCCACTTT
TRBD2 | TRBJ2-3 | NA | TRBV7-8 | CASSLPTSGRRDTQYF | TGTGCCAGCAGCTTGCCTACTAGCGGGAGGAGAGATACGCAGTATTTT
TRBD1 | TRBJ1-2 | NA | TRBV5-6 | CASSLGDSSYGYTF | TGTGCCAGCAGCTTGGGGGACAGTTCGTATGGCTACACCTTC
TRBD2 | TRBJ2-3 | NA | TRBV4-1 | CASSYRTSGGTDTQYF | TGCGCCAGCAGCTATAGGACTAGCGGGGGCACAGATACGCAGTATTTT
TRBD1 | TRBJ2-2 | NA | TRBV28 | CASAGTANTGELFF | TGTGCCAGCGCCGGGACAGCGAACACCGGGGAGCTGTTTTTT
TRBD2 | TRBJ2-5 | NA | TRBV5-6 | CASSLLSGGRETQYF | TGTGCCAGCAGTCTTCTAAGCGGGGGCCGAGAGACCCAGTACTTC
NA | TRBJ2-7 | NA | TRBV11-2 | CASSLDRWVGVTSYEQYF | TGTGCCAGCAGCTTAGATCGCTGGGTCGGGGTGACCTCCTACGAGCAGTACTTC
NA | TRBJ2-7 | NA | TRBV6-5 | CASIYRRGGNEQYF | TGTGCCAGCATCTACCGGAGGGGAGGAAACGAGCAGTACTTC
TRBD1 | TRBJ1-5 | NA | TRBV19 | CATDRDVSNQPQHF | TGTGCCACCGACAGGGACGTTAGCAATCAGCCCCAGCATTTT
NA | TRBJ2-1 | NA | TRBV4-1 | CASSQDQGGNEQFF | TGCGCCAGCAGCCAGGATCAGGGGGGTAATGAGCAGTTCTTC
TRBD1 | TRBJ1-6 | NA | TRBV7-6 | CASSGTGGRSPLHF | TGTGCCAGCAGCGGAACAGGGGGCAGGTCACCCCTCCACTTT
NA | TRBJ1-2 | NA | TRBV14 | CASSQGNRGSGYTF | TGTGCCAGCAGCCAAGGAAATAGGGGCTCGGGCTACACCTTC
TRBD1 | TRBJ1-1 | NA | TRBV5-1 | CASRLPGGSEAFF | TGCGCCAGCAGACTACCAGGGGGCTCTGAAGCTTTCTTT
NA | TRBJ1-1 | NA | TRBV14 | CASSRGQRGTEAFF | TGTGCCAGCAGCCGTGGACAGAGGGGCACTGAAGCTTTCTTT
NA | TRBJ1-5 | NA | TRBV2 | CASRALGGLSNQPQHF | TGTGCCAGCAGAGCACTAGGAGGATTGAGCAATCAGCCCCAGCATTTT
NA | TRBJ1-4 | NA | TRBV9 | CASSASATNEKLFF | TGTGCCAGCAGCGCGAGCGCAACTAATGAAAAACTGTTTTTT
TRBD1 | TRBJ2-7 | NA | TRBV7-8 | CASSSGQGPSYEQYF | TGTGCCAGCAGCTCGGGACAGGGGCCCTCCTACGAGCAGTACTTC
NA | TRBJ2-1 | NA | TRBV15 | CATSRDIAPNEQFF | TGTGCCACCAGCAGAGATATAGCCCCCAATGAGCAGTTCTTC
TRBD2 | TRBJ2-1 | NA | TRBV9 | CASSDSLAGAGDEQFF | TGTGCCAGCAGCGACTCACTAGCGGGAGCGGGTGATGAGCAGTTCTTC
NA | TRBJ2-7 | NA | TRBV12-1 | CASRISGETYEQYF | TGTGCCAGCAGGATTAGCGGGGAAACCTACGAGCAGTACTTC
NA | TRBJ2-1 | NA | TRBV19 | CASSPGVLDNEQFF | TGTGCCAGTAGCCCAGGGGTATTGGACAATGAGCAGTTCTTC
NA | TRBJ1-1 | once | TRBV3-1/TRBV3-2 | CASSPLHGREAFF | TGTGCCAGCAGCCCCCTTCATGGCAGGGAAGCTTTCTTT
NA | TRBJ2-2 | NA | TRBV18 | CASSPRSGRNTGELFF | TGTGCCAGCTCACCACGTAGCGGACGCAACACCGGGGAGCTGTTTTTT
NA | TRBJ2-1 | NA | TRBV3-1/TRBV3-2 | CASSQDGLGGGSEQFF | TGTGCCAGCAGCCAAGATGGGCTAGGTGGGGGCAGTGAGCAGTTCTTC
NA | TRBJ2-1 | NA | TRBV20-1 | CSASFGSRTNEQFF | TGCAGTGCTAGTTTCGGGAGTAGAACCAATGAGCAGTTCTTC
NA | TRBJ1-6 | NA | TRBV6-5 | CASSYRGWDSPLHF | TGTGCCAGCAGTTACCGGGGGTGGGATTCACCCCTCCACTTT
TRBD1 | TRBJ1-2 | NA | TRBV28 | CASSPGTGQVRYGYTF | TGTGCCAGCAGTCCAGGGACAGGGCAAGTCCGCTATGGCTACACCTTC
TRBD1 | TRBJ2-3 | NA | TRBV20-1 | CSASNPGQDTQYF | TGCAGTGCTAGTAACCCGGGACAGGATACGCAGTATTTT
TRBD1 | TRBJ2-7 | NA | TRBV5-1 | CASSSSGTGGAEQYF | TGCGCCAGCAGCTCCTCCGGGACAGGGGGAGCCGAGCAGTACTTC
TRBD2 | TRBJ2-7 | few | TRBV6-1 | CASSEATSGSYEQYF | TGTGCCAGCAGTGAAGCCACTAGCGGGAGCTACGAGCAGTACTTC
NA | TRBJ1-6 | NA | TRBV4-3 | CASSQGEGGRNSPLHF | TGCGCCAGCAGCCAAGGTGAAGGGGGACGGAATTCACCCCTCCACTTT
TRBD1 | TRBJ1-5 | NA | TRBV19 | CASSTGQGPHQPQHF | TGTGCCAGTAGTACGGGACAGGGACCGCATCAGCCCCAGCATTTT
NA | TRBJ2-1 | NA | TRBV4-2 | CASSQKGQNEQFF | TGTGCCAGCAGCCAGAAGGGGCAGAATGAGCAGTTCTTC
NA | TRBJ1-1 | NA | TRBV5-3 | CARSLGPTPGGKTEAFF | TGTGCCAGAAGCTTGGGCCCCACCCCGGGGGGGAAAACTGAAGCTTTCTTT
TRBD2 | TRBJ2-7 | NA | TRBV4-3 | CASSQGTSGTYEQYF | TGCGCCAGCAGCCAAGGTACTAGCGGTACTTACGAGCAGTACTTC
NA | TRBJ1-2 | NA | TRBV28 | CASSLVQGGGYTF | TGTGCCAGCAGTTTAGTCCAGGGTGGGGGCTACACCTTC
NA | TRBJ2-5 | NA | TRBV29-1 | CSAGQEETQYF | TGCAGCGCGGGTCAGGAAGAGACCCAGTACTTC
NA | TRBJ1-2 | many | TRBV3-1/TRBV3-2 | CASSQEGGANYGYTF | TGTGCCAGCAGCCAAGAGGGGGGAGCTAACTATGGCTACACCTTC
TRBD1 | TRBJ1-5 | NA | TRBV28 | CASIIGTGNQPQHF | TGTGCCAGCATAATTGGGACAGGGAATCAGCCCCAGCATTTT
NA | TRBJ2-7 | NA | TRBV18 | CASSRRDSPYEQYF | TGTGCCAGCTCACGGCGGGACAGCCCCTACGAGCAGTACTTC
NA | TRBJ2-5 | NA | TRBV5-5 | CASSFGRRVPQETQYF | TGTGCCAGCAGCTTTGGCAGGAGGGTACCTCAAGAGACCCAGTACTTC
NA | TRBJ2-7 | NA | TRBV12-3/TRBV12-4 | CASSLRRGYEQYF | TGTGCCAGCAGTTTAAGGAGAGGGTACGAGCAGTACTTC
NA | TRBJ2-2 | NA | TRBV30 | CAWSFMQGTGELFF | TGTGCCTGGAGTTTCATGCAGGGTACCGGGGAGCTGTTTTTT
TRBD1 | TRBJ1-3 | NA | TRBV7-3 | CASSLTGAGNTIYF | TGTGCCAGCAGCTTGACAGGGGCTGGAAACACCATATATTTT
TRBD2 | TRBJ2-3 | NA | TRBV3-1/TRBV3-2 | CASSQRGGSDTQYF | TGTGCCAGCAGCCAACGGGGGGGCTCCGATACGCAGTATTTT
TRBD1 | TRBJ1-2 | few | TRBV19 | CASSMEQGDGYTF | TGTGCCAGTAGTATGGAGCAGGGGGATGGCTACACCTTC
NA | TRBJ1-2 | once | TRBV12-3/TRBV12-4 | CASSARGAEGYTF | TGTGCCAGCAGCGCCCGGGGTGCCGAGGGCTACACCTTC
TRBD2 | TRBJ2-7 | NA | TRBV7-9 | CASSLSLLRGYYEQYF | TGTGCCAGCAGCTTATCGTTGTTGCGGGGGTACTACGAGCAGTACTTC
NA | TRBJ1-5 | NA | TRBV12-3/TRBV12-4 | CASSYSSNQPQHF | TGTGCCAGCAGTTACAGCAGCAATCAGCCCCAGCATTTT
NA | TRBJ1-1 | few | TRBV6-5 | CATLTGLSEAFF | TGTGCCACCCTAACAGGGTTGAGTGAAGCTTTCTTT
NA | TRBJ2-5 | NA | TRBV7-2 | CASSAQGTKTQYF | TGTGCCAGCAGCGCCCAGGGGACAAAGACCCAGTACTTC
TRBD1 | TRBJ2-7 | NA | TRBV11-2 | CASSSGDSNAYEQYF | TGTGCCAGCAGTTCAGGGGACAGTAACGCCTACGAGCAGTACTTC
NA | TRBJ2-2 | NA | TRBV5-5 | CASSRGLQGSTGELFF | TGTGCCAGCAGCAGGGGTTTACAGGGTTCCACCGGGGAGCTGTTTTTT
NA | TRBJ1-3 | NA | TRBV7-2 | CASSLSGGLYSGNTIYF | TGTGCCAGCAGCTTAAGCGGGGGCTTATACTCTGGAAACACCATATATTTT